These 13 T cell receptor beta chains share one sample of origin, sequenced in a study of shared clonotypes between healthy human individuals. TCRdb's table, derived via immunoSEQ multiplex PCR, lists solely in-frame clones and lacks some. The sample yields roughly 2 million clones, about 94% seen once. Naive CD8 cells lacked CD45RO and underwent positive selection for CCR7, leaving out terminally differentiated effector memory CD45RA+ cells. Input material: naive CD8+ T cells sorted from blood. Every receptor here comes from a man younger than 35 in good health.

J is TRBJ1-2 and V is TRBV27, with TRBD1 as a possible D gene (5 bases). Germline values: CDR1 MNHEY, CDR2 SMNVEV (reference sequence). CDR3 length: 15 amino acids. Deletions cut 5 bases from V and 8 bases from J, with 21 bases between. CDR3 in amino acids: CASSMTFGGVEGYTF. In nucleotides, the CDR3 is TGTGCCAGCAGTATGACATTTGGGGGGGTCGAAGGCTACACCTTC.

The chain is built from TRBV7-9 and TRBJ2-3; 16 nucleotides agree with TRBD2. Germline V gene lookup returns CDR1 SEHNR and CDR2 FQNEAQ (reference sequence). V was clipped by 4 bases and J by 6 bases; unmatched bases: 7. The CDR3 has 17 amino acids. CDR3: CASSWGLAGGPSDTQYF. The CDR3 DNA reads TGTGCCAGCAGCTGGGGACTAGCGGGAGGGCCATCGGATACGCAGTATTTT.

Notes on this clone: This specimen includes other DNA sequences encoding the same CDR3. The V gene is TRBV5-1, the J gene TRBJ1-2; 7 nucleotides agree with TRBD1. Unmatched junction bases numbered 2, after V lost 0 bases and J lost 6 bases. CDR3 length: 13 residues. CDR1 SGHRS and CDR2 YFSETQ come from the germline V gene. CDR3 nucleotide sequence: TGCGCCAGCAGCTTGGGACAGGGAGATGGCTACACCTTC. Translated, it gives CASSLGQGDGYTF.

CDR3 loop: CASSPATGLGEKLFF. The CDR3 DNA reads TGCGCCAGCAGCCCGGCGACAGGGTTGGGCGAAAAACTGTTTTTT. The chain links TRBV5-1 to TRBJ1-4; TRBD1 matches at 7 bases. Unmatched junction bases numbered 11, after V lost 4 bases and J lost 8 bases. Germline V lookup: CDR1 SGHRS, CDR2 YFSETQ. This CDR3 is built from 15 residues.

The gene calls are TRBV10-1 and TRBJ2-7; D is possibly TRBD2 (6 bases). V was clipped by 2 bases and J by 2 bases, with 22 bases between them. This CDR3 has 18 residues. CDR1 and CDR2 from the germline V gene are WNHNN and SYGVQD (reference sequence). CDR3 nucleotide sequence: TGCGCCAGCAGTGAGAGGTGGAGGGGCCCGAACAAAACCTACGAGCAGTACTTC. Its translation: CASSERWRGPNKTYEQYF.

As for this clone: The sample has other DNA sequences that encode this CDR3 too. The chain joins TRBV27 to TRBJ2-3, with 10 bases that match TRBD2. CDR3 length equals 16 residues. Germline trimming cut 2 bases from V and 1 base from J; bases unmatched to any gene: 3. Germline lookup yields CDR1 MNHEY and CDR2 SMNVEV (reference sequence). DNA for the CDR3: TGTGCCAGCAGTTTAGGCCTAGCGGGGGGCACAGATACGCAGTATTTT. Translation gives CASSLGLAGGTDTQYF.

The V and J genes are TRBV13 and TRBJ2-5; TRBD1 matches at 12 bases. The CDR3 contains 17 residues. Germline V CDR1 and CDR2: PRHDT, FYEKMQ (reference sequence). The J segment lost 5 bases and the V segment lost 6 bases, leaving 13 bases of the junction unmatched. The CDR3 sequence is CASSPPGQGALWETQYF. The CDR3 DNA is TGTGCCAGCAGTCCTCCGGGACAGGGGGCTCTTTGGGAGACCCAGTACTTC.

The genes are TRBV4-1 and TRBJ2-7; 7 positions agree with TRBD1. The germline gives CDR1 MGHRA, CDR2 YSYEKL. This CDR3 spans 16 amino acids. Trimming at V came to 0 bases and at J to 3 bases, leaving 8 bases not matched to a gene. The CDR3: CASSQEFTGEDYEQYF. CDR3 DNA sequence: TGCGCCAGCAGCCAAGAGTTTACAGGGGAAGACTACGAGCAGTACTTC.

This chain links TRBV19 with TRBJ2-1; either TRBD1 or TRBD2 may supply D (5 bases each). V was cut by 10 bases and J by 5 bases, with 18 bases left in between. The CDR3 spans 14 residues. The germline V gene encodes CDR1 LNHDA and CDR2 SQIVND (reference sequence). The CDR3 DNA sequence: TGTGCCATATCAAAGGGACCGATGCACAATGAGCAGTTCTTC. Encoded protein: CAISKGPMHNEQFF.

The CDR3 reads CASPSGGWWNEQFF. Written as DNA, the CDR3 is TGTGCCAGCCCTAGCGGGGGTTGGTGGAATGAGCAGTTCTTC. The chain carries TRBV19 and TRBJ2-1; TRBD2 agrees at 10 bases. The germline V gene has CDR1 LNHDA and CDR2 SQIVND (reference sequence). The CDR3 has 14 amino acids. With 9 bases clipped from V and 7 bases from J, the junction kept 9 bases outside the gene matches.

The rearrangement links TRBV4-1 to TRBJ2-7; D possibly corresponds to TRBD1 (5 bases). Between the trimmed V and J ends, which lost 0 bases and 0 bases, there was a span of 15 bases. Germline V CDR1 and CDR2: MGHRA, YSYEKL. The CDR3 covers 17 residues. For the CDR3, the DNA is TGCGCCAGCAGCCAAGAGGTCCCTTTTGGGGCCTCCTACGAGCAGTACTTC. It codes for CASSQEVPFGASYEQYF.

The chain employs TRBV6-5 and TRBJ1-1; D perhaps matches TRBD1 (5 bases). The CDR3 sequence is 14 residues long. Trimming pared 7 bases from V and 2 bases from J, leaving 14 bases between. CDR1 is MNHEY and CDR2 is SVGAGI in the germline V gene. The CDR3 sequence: CASNPGNLNTEAFF. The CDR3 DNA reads TGTGCCAGCAATCCAGGGAACCTAAACACTGAAGCTTTCTTT.

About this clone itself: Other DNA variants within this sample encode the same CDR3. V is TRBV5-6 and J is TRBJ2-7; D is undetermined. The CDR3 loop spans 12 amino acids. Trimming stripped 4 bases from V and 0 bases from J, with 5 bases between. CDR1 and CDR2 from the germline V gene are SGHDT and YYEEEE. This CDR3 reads CASSGNSYEQYF. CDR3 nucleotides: TGTGCCAGCAGCGGGAACTCCTACGAGCAGTACTTC. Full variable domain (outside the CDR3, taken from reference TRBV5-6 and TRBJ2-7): DAGVTQSPTHLIKTRGQQVTLRCSPKSGHDTVSWYQQALGQGPQFIFQYYEEEERQRGNFPDRFSGHQFPNYSSELNVNALLLGDSALYLCASSGNSYEQYFGPGTRLTVT.